This T cell receptor (beta chain) originates from a study of blood T cell repertoires in COVID-19 (dated by TCRdb to the early 2020s). Regarding the study in general: Collaborator samples came from the United States, Italy and Spain and covered acute and convalescent phases of COVID-19. The material from the prospective study consisted of cDNA or gDNA derived from T cells, B-cell-depleted T cells, or PBMCs. Deeply sampled blood TCRbeta repertoires from subjects exposed to, actively infected with, or recovered from COVID-19 were included in the dataset. The repertoires were made available in a free public database intended to serve as a resource for research on the immune response to SARS-CoV-2. The samples were drawn from two sources: the first 160 participants of the ongoing ImmuneRACE study, and some 1,300 subjects contributed by 6 global collaborators. A de-identified subject ID, COVID-19 status, age in years and sex were almost always included in the sample metadata. Where available, HLA class I and class II types were obtained from metadata supplied by the sample provider rather than from assay-based typing.

Collaborating institutions collected whole blood in K2EDTA tubes following their own protocols. For TCRbeta analysis, collaborator samples were shipped as frozen whole blood, as isolated PBMCs, or as DNA extracted from either sample type. TCRbeta CDR3 regions were amplified from genomic DNA by means of the immunoSEQ Assay, a bias-controlled multiplex PCR. On the study's bioinformatics: The number of nucleated cells in each sample was estimated from the amplification of reference gene primers within the assay. Sequence reads were collapsed and filtered to measure the absolute abundance of every unique TCRbeta CDR3 rearrangement. For each sample, productive Simpson clonality was calculated as the square root of Simpson's diversity index across productive rearrangements. The table comes from immuneACCESS by way of TCRdb, which keeps in-frame sequences with V and J called. Part of the clones is missing from these tables; in studies checked, under half for an unresolved V gene and the rest for unknown reasons. V, J and clone size are those of that table, while D and trimming were read from the DNA. Across this sample there are 200,000 to 250,000 clones, with about 85% seen only once. About a sixth of the sample is in the top ten clones.

V is reduced by 10 bases and J by 0 bases, leaving a spacing of 10 bases between them. CDR1 is given as MNHNY and CDR2 as SVGAGI, both from the germline V gene (reference sequence). The cysteine opens and the phenylalanine closes a CDR3 of 13 amino acids. CDR3 DNA is the only sequence kept; it has 39 bases, read in frame from the first base. What the study reported, not specific to this receptor: The quantity of clinical and demographic metadata differed by source and by participant and was supplied without curation.

About this clone itself: Its antigen is unknown. No much larger clone is present one base from it, and per-base qualities are unavailable.

This receptor chain uses TRBV6-6 and TRBJ1-5, and possibly TRBD1, on 5 matching bases. The clonotype originates from a woman over 75 with active or convalescent COVID-19. Sequenced: peripheral blood. The DNA reads TGTGCCACCCACAGGAATAGCAATCAGCCCCAGCATTTT. It encodes CATHRNSNQPQHF.